The 5 T cell receptor delta chains in this list originate from one sample, sequenced in a study of DNA immune sequencing with unique molecular identifiers. Genomic DNA underwent 32-plex PCR targeting all 8 TRDV and 4 TRDJ genes. A 12-nucleotide UMI was added during roughly 3 barcoding PCR cycles before adapter PCR. TCRdb made new clone calls on the multiplex PCR reads using CATT. The sample lists approximately 1,900 delta-chain clones, 6.2% occurring once. Material for sequencing was gamma-delta T cells from buffy coat blood. Source of these receptors: a human donor in good health.

Note on this clone: This likely stems from a read error, as it lies one base from a far larger clone. As DNA, the CDR3 is TGTGCTCTTGGGGAACAGCCCGATGTGTATCGTCTTCCTGGGGGATGGAAGGCTGTACCTGAGGACACCGATAAACTCATCTTT. As protein: CALGEQPDVYRLPGGWKAVPEDTDKLIF. This rearrangement joins TRDV1 to TRDJ1; 9 nucleotides align to TRDD3. The J gene is absent in TCRdb and was assigned here via DNA matching to germline. This CDR3 has 28 residues. Germline V CDR1 and CDR2: TSWWSYY, QGS. The ends lost 1 base at V and 0 bases at J; junction bases unmatched: 39.

By frequency in the sample, this clone is medium-sized (0.01 to 0.1%). The chain combines TRDV2 with TRDJ1; the D gene is possibly TRDD3 (6 bases). The CDR3 runs 17 residues. V was clipped by 0 bases and J by 0 bases, with 16 bases between them. CDR1 is GEAIGNYY and CDR2 is EKD in the germline V gene. In nucleotides, the CDR3 is TGTGCCTGTGACACCGTGGCAGGAAGGGGGAACACCGATAAACTCATCTTT. It translates to CACDTVAGRGNTDKLIF.

This clone showed up just a few times. Given a far larger clone just one base away, this is likely a sequencing read error. This specimen includes other DNA sequences encoding the same CDR3. The rearrangement uses TRDV1 and TRDJ1; 9 nucleotides line up with TRDD3. No J gene is reported in TCRdb; it was inferred here by comparing the DNA with germline. The CDR3 is 24 residues long. V shed 4 bases and J 0 bases; nucleotides not matched to a gene: 30. The V gene's germline CDR1 is TSWWSYY and CDR2 QGS. CDR3 sequence: CALGVSPLGPGDTSTPPYTDKLIF. The CDR3, as DNA: TGTGCTCTTGGGGTGTCCCCCCTTGGCCCAGGGGATACGAGTACCCCTCCGTACACCGATAAACTCATCTTT.

In the case of this clone: For this DNA, TCRdb reports the protein of a much larger clone, which diverges at residue 9, most likely from a read error; the protein presented here is translated directly from the DNA. The chain links TRDV2 to TRDJ1; tentatively, D is TRDD3 (6 bases). The CDR3 has 17 residues. Germline V gene data show CDR1 as GEAIGNYY and CDR2 as EKD. V lost 1 base, J lost 0 bases, and 17 bases lay in between. This CDR3 reads CACDTVTGWSYTDKLIF. The CDR3, as DNA: TGTGCCTGTGACACTGTTACTGGGTGGTCGTACACCGATAAACTCATCTTT.

In its sample, this clone was seen a few times. A far larger clone is a single base away, which makes a read error likely. Other DNA sequences in the sample encode the same CDR3. The gene calls are TRDV1 and TRDJ1, with D possibly being TRDD2 or TRDD3 (9 bases each). TCRdb offers no J gene call, so here the DNA was matched to germline to obtain one. Germline values: CDR1 TSWWSYY, CDR2 QGS. The V end was cut by 5 bases, the J end by 0 bases, with 49 bases between. The CDR3 contains 27 residues. The CDR3 region is CALGPFPAFLPFYTAGGYSKYTDKLIF. The CDR3 coding sequence is TGTGCTCTTGGGCCCTTCCCAGCCTTCCTACCCTTCTATACTGCGGGGGGATACTCCAAGTACACCGATAAACTCATCTTT.